The sequence of this T cell receptor beta chain was determined in a study of blood T cell repertoires in COVID-19. As originally analysed: Reference gene primer amplification gave nucleated cell count estimates. Here immunoSEQ multiplex PCR was the method, and the copy in TCRdb shows in-frame clones only, minus some. From that table come the V and J calls and clone size; the DNA was used to work out D and trimming. The profile shows roughly 15,000 clones, approximately 90% of them singletons. The sequencing sample was made of peripheral blood. This receptor was obtained from a human donor with active COVID-19. The donor label of this sample is uncertain.

The CDR3 coding sequence is TGTGCCAGCAGCCGACCTCGGGTAGCGACAGATACGCAGTATTTT. This encodes CASSRPRVATDTQYF. The chain couples TRBV21-1 to TRBJ2-3; the table names TRBD2, a call not compared with the DNA. TRBV21-1 is flagged as a pseudogene. The CDR3 covers 15 residues.